This TCR beta chain was retrieved from a study of response to subunit inactivated influenza vaccine. Whole-study results and caveats: With each seasonal influenza vaccination, the authors suggested, few new T cells are recruited.

Germline lookup yields CDR1 ENHRY and CDR2 SYGVKD. The CDR3 extends over 13 amino acids. J was trimmed by 10 bases and V by 3 bases; bases with no gene match: 6. Comments on this clonotype: As yet, its antigen is unknown.

TCRdb called the RT-PCR reads again in MiXCR, with one record for every CDR3 protein. Of around 580,000 distinct CDR3 sequences listed, less than 15% are singletons. The chain joins TRBV10-3 to TRBJ1-5; TRBD1 matches at 7 bases. The starting material was PBMCs from blood, obtained roughly 12 days after vaccination. The sequence was obtained from a man aged 50 to 60 who received an inactivated influenza vaccine. The CDR3 reads CAISDVTGSPQHF. The CDR3 bases are TGTGCCATCAGTGATGTGACAGGGAGTCCCCAGCATTTT.